The sequence of this T cell receptor beta chain was determined in a study of blood T cell repertoires in COVID-19. Study in general: Whether acute or convalescent, the COVID-19 samples came from the United States, Italy and Spain. From T cells, B-cell-depleted T cells, or PBMCs came the material, which was cDNA or gDNA.

Authors' analysis steps: By means of reference gene primer amplification, nucleated cell counts were estimated. Profiled with immunoSEQ multiplex PCR; TCRdb holds only in-frame clones, not every one. V and J calls and clone size are given by that table; D and trimming were obtained from the DNA. This table holds roughly 100,000 clones, around nine tenths found once. V was clipped by 1 base and J by 0 bases; unmatched bases: 4. The germline gives CDR1 LGHDT, CDR2 YNNKEL (reference sequence). There are 16 residues in the CDR3. This sequence joins TRBV3-1 (or the pseudogene TRBV3-2) and TRBJ2-3; 7 bases are a match to TRBD2. This receptor was identified in an elderly woman in a cohort sampled during active COVID-19. Material for sequencing was peripheral blood. Here the CDR3 reads CASSQVLAASTDTQYF. The CDR3, as DNA: TGTGCCAGCAGCCAAGTTCTAGCGGCTAGCACAGATACGCAGTATTTT.